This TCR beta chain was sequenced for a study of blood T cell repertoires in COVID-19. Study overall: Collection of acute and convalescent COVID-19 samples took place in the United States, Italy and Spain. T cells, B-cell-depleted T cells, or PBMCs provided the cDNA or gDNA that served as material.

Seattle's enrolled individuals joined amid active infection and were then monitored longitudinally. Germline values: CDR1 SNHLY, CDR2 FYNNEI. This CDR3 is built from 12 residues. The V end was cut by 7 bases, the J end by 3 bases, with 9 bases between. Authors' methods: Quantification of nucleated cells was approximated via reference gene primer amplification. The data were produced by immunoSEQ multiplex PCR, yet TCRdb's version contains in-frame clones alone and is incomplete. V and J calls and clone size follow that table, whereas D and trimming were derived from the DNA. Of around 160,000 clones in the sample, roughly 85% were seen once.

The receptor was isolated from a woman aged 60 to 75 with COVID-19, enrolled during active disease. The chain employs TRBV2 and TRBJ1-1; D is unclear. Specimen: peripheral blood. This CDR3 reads CASIVAYTEAFF. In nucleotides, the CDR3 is TGTGCCAGCATAGTCGCCTACACTGAAGCTTTCTTT.